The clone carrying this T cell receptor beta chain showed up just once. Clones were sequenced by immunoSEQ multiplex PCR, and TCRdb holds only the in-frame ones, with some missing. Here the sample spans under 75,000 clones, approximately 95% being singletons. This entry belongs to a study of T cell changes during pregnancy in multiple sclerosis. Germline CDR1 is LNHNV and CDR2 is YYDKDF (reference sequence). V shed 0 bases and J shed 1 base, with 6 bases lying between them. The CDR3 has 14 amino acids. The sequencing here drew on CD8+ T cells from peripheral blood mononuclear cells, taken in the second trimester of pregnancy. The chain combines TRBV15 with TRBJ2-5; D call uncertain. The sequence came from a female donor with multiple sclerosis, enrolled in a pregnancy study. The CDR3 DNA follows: TGTGCCACCAGCAGAGAGCACAGCCAAGAGACCCAGTACTTC. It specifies CATSREHSQETQYF.